One sample yielded the 15 T cell receptor beta chains listed below, sequenced in a study of blood T cell repertoires in COVID-19. TCRdb keeps only in-frame clones here, not all; method: immunoSEQ multiplex PCR. Seen here are 200,000 to 250,000 clones, roughly 84% observed once, and the top ten hold 2.9%. Sequencing was done on a sample of peripheral blood. The receptors originated from a man in his fifties who had recovered from COVID-19.

The V call is TRBV7-8, the J call TRBJ1-4; D is perhaps TRBD1 (5 bases). Germline assignment: CDR1 SGHVS and CDR2 FQNEAQ. CDR3 length: 15 residues. Trimming shortened V by 2 bases and J by 7 bases, and 14 bases separated the two germline ends. CDR3 amino acids: CASSLNRGRSEKLFF. The CDR3 region has the DNA TGTGCCAGCAGCTTAAATAGGGGCCGGAGTGAAAAACTGTTTTTT.

Here the CDR3 reads CASSLTGGLSNEQFF. DNA for the CDR3: TGCGCCAGCAGCTTGACGGGAGGCCTGAGTAATGAGCAGTTCTTC. The chain employs TRBV5-1 and TRBJ2-1, with 7 bases aligning to TRBD2. Germline V lookup: CDR1 SGHRS, CDR2 YFSETQ. This CDR3 comprises 15 residues. Trimming cost V 1 base and J 7 bases; bases outside gene matches: 8.

There are a few counts of this clone. The chain joins TRBV5-8 to TRBJ1-1; D may be TRBD1 (5 bases). The CDR3 contains 12 residues. The V gene's germline CDR1 is SGHTS and CDR2 YDEGEE. The ends were cut back, 4 bases at V and 7 bases at J, with 11 bases in the middle. CDR3 sequence (DNA): TGTGCCAGCAGCCGGGGGAGGCTTGAAGCTTTCTTT. It codes for CASSRGRLEAFF.

This chain uses TRBV30 with TRBJ1-3; D may be TRBD1 (5 bases). Germline lookup yields CDR1 GTSNPN and CDR2 SVGIG (reference sequence). The CDR3 loop spans 17 amino acids. The V and J ends lost 1 base and 2 bases respectively, with 18 bases between them. This CDR3 reads CAWSDPRGTAAGNTIYF. The DNA for the CDR3 is TGTGCCTGGAGTGACCCCCGGGGGACGGCCGCTGGAAACACCATATATTTT.

V usage is TRBV27 and J usage is TRBJ1-5; D gene unclear. The ends were cut back, 3 bases at V and 4 bases at J, with 7 bases in the middle. This CDR3 is 13 amino acids long. CDR1 and CDR2 (germline): MNHEY, SMNVEV (reference sequence). The CDR3 coding sequence is TGTGCCAGCAGTTTGGGCTTGAATCAGCCCCAGCATTTT. Amino acids: CASSLGLNQPQHF.

The chain is built from TRBV7-2 and TRBJ2-3; a weak D match, TRBD1 (5 bases). The V gene lost 7 bases and the J gene lost 1 base, with 9 bases spanning the gap. CDR3 length equals 13 residues. Germline V gene lookup returns CDR1 SGHTA and CDR2 FQGNSA. The CDR3 DNA reads as TGTGCCAGCACCACCAGGGGCACAGATACGCAGTATTTT. Its protein is CASTTRGTDTQYF.

The chain combines TRBV7-2 with TRBJ2-1, with a tentative D call TRBD2 (7 bases). The ends were cut back, 1 base at V and 7 bases at J, with 14 bases in the middle. Germline CDR1 SGHTA, CDR2 FQGNSA. This CDR3 has 15 residues. The CDR3 spells CASSLGGRGWNEQFF. CDR3 bases: TGTGCCAGCAGCTTAGGGGGGAGGGGGTGGAATGAGCAGTTCTTC.

The rearrangement uses TRBV2 and TRBJ2-1; perhaps TRBD2 as D (5 bases). This CDR3 has 15 amino acids. Trimming removed 4 bases from V and 5 bases from J, with 15 bases in between. CDR1 is SNHLY and CDR2 is FYNNEI in the germline V gene. For the CDR3, the DNA is TGTGCCAGCAGTGTGGTCCTAGGAGGAAACAATGAGCAGTTCTTC. Protein sequence: CASSVVLGGNNEQFF.

The V and J genes are TRBV18 and TRBJ2-3, with TRBD2 matching 10 bases. Germline CDR1 is KGHSH and CDR2 is LQKENI. The CDR3 totals 16 residues. After removal of 2 bases from V and 3 bases from J, the junction contained 5 bases not matched to a gene. As DNA, the CDR3 is TGTGCCAGCTCACCATTAGAAGCGGGAGGGACAGATACGCAGTATTTT. Translating gives CASSPLEAGGTDTQYF.

The CDR3 reads CASSFGGSYTGELFF. As DNA, the CDR3 is TGCGCCAGCAGCTTTGGGGGGTCGTACACCGGGGAGCTGTTTTTT. The rearrangement links TRBV5-1 to TRBJ2-2; D might be TRBD2 (6 bases). This CDR3 is built from 15 residues. Germline CDR1 and CDR2: SGHRS and YFSETQ. Trimming took off 2 bases at V and 3 bases at J, with 11 bases between the two ends. The full variable domain, completed using reference TRBV5-1 and TRBJ2-2, is KAGVTQTPRYLIKTRGQQVTLSCSPISGHRSVSWYQQTPGQGLQFLFEYFSETQRNKGNFPGRFSGRQFSNSRSEMNVSTLELGDSALYLCASSFGGSYTGELFFGEGSRLTVL.

V gene TRBV28 combines with J gene TRBJ1-5; D gene ambiguous. V gave up 5 bases and J gave up 2 bases, with 25 bases separating them. Germline V lookup: CDR1 MDHEN, CDR2 SYDVKM. The CDR3 is made up of 19 amino acids. CDR3 region: CASSPAGGGRVSGNQPQHF. CDR3 nucleotides: TGTGCCAGCAGTCCCGCGGGCGGAGGGAGGGTTAGTGGCAATCAGCCCCAGCATTTT.

In DNA, the CDR3 is TGTGCCAGCAGCCAAGATCTTGGGACAGGGGGCTGGAACACTGAAGCTTTCTTT. Its protein is CASSQDLGTGGWNTEAFF. V is TRBV3-1 (or the pseudogene TRBV3-2) and J is TRBJ1-1; 12 bases fit TRBD1. From germline, CDR1 is LGHDT and CDR2 YNNKEL (reference sequence). The V gene end was trimmed by 0 bases and the J gene end by 1 base; junction bases not matched to a gene: 6. This CDR3 has 18 residues.

This clone occurred a few times. The V and J genes are TRBV28 and TRBJ1-2, with D maybe TRBD1 (5 bases). The CDR3 is made up of 13 amino acids. Germline-derived CDR1 and CDR2 are MDHEN and SYDVKM. V was cut by 4 bases and J by 7 bases, with 13 bases left in between. The CDR3 DNA is TGTGCCAGCAGTTCGGGGGGACGGGGTGGCTACACCTTC. As protein: CASSSGGRGGYTF.

The chain carries TRBV12-3 or TRBV12-4 and TRBJ1-2; D not certain. This CDR3 contains 12 residues. The V end was cut by 5 bases, the J end by 5 bases, with 9 bases between. The CDR3: CASSERYYGYTF. CDR3 nucleotides: TGTGCCAGCAGTGAGCGGTATTATGGCTACACCTTC.

This chain joins TRBV6-5 and TRBJ1-2; TRBD1 agrees at 9 bases. This CDR3 contains 16 residues. Germline V lookup: CDR1 MNHEY, CDR2 SVGAGI. Trimming removed 1 base from V and 2 bases from J; junction bases left unmatched: 5. The CDR3 loop is CASSYWDRAGNYGYTF. The CDR3 DNA follows: TGTGCCAGCAGTTACTGGGACAGGGCAGGGAACTATGGCTACACCTTC.